This TCR beta chain was sequenced in a study of blood T cell repertoires in COVID-19. The CDR3 has 17 amino acids. V was clipped by 3 bases and J by 4 bases; unmatched bases: 7. Germline values: CDR1 DFQATT, CDR2 SNEGSKA (reference sequence). The protocol was immunoSEQ multiplex PCR, while the TCRdb copy is restricted to in-frame clones and leaves out a portion. The table records 190,000 or so clones, around 86% of them present only once. The sequenced sample consisted of peripheral blood. This chain uses TRBV20-1 with TRBJ2-3; 16 bases align to TRBD2. This receptor was obtained from a middle-aged man with active or convalescent COVID-19. CDR3 in amino acids: CSASPGLAGGRADTQYF. The CDR3 bases are TGCAGTGCTAGTCCGGGACTAGCGGGGGGGCGGGCAGATACGCAGTATTTT.